This paragraph covers one T cell receptor beta chain sequence. Its antigen is as yet unknown. The sample is drawn from a study of radiotherapy plus CTLA-4 blockade in lung cancer. Study-level background: 15% to 20% of patients responded objectively, and roughly 30% achieved disease control. Overall study results and limits: The study found tumor-derived TCR clones expanded in blood after radiotherapy plus ipilimumab.

Focal radiation plus CTLA-4 blockade with ipilimumab was administered to patients who had chemo-refractory metastatic non-small-cell lung cancer. The CDR3 length is 17 residues. V gave up 0 bases and J gave up 0 bases; unmatched junction bases: 6. CDR1 is SEHNR and CDR2 is FQNEAQ in the germline V gene (reference sequence). Only in-frame clones appear in the TCRdb table, and some are missing; sequencing was by immunoSEQ multiplex PCR. The sample lists tens of thousands of clones, approximately 66% occurring once. The receptor was derived from a human donor with non-small cell lung cancer who had stable disease on radiotherapy plus ipilimumab. V usage is TRBV7-9 and J usage is TRBJ2-3; 7 bases align to TRBD2. The material sequenced was peripheral blood, taken from a patient treated with radiotherapy plus ipilimumab. The CDR3 nucleotides are TGTGCCAGCAGCTTAGCGGGCGGGAGAGCTAGCACAGATACGCAGTATTTT. Protein: CASSLAGGRASTDTQYF.